Presented here are 22 T cell receptor beta chains from one specimen sequenced in a study of cytomegalovirus exposure and HLA in healthy donors. Both 60 Vbeta primers and 13 Jbeta primers went into the PCR. Assay used: immunoSEQ multiplex PCR; TCRdb lists only in-frame clones, some missing. The table has some 130,000 clones, approximately 80% seen once. Material for sequencing was PBMCs. The receptors here all came from a young man in good health and CMV-seronegative.

The rearrangement links TRBV2 to TRBJ1-5; D gene ambiguous. CDR1 is SNHLY, CDR2 FYNNEI, per germline. This CDR3 is built from 12 residues. V was pared by 10 bases and J by 3 bases, with 10 bases between. Here the CDR3 reads CATKEPNQPQHF. The CDR3 nucleotides are TGTGCCACCAAGGAGCCCAATCAGCCCCAGCATTTT.

The chain joins TRBV30 to TRBJ2-1; D possibly corresponds to TRBD2 (6 bases). Germline loops: CDR1 GTSNPN, CDR2 SVGIG (reference sequence). V gave up 2 bases and J gave up 10 bases, with 9 bases separating them. The CDR3 totals 11 residues. This CDR3 is CAWSYRGEQFF. CDR3 DNA sequence: TGTGCCTGGAGTTACCGGGGGGAGCAGTTCTTC.

This chain uses TRBV7-2 with TRBJ2-7; 7 nucleotides agree with TRBD2. Germline V gene sequence: CDR1 SGHTA, CDR2 FQGNSA. Germline trimming cut 1 base from V and 3 bases from J; bases unmatched to any gene: 6. This CDR3 has 15 residues. The CDR3 nucleotides are TGTGCCAGCAGCTTAGTTGGGGGGGAGAGCTACGAGCAGTACTTC. Encoded protein: CASSLVGGESYEQYF. The whole variable domain, filled in from reference TRBV7-2 and TRBJ2-7, reads GAGVSQSPSNKVTEKGKDVELRCDPISGHTALYWYRQSLGQGLEFLIYFQGNSAPDKSGLPSDRFSAERTGGSVSTLTIQRTQQEDSAVYLCASSLVGGESYEQYFGPGTRLTVT.

The V gene is TRBV10-2, the J gene TRBJ1-1; D call uncertain. The CDR3 is 14 amino acids. Trimming took off 3 bases at V and 4 bases at J, with 12 bases between the two ends. Germline V gene sequence: CDR1 WSHSY, CDR2 SAAADI. The CDR3, as DNA: TGCGCCAGCAGTGAAGAGGGAGCTACCACTGAAGCTTTCTTT. It codes for CASSEEGATTEAFF.

The rearrangement uses TRBV29-1 and TRBJ2-1; TRBD2 aligns across 16 bases. CDR1 is SQVTM, CDR2 ANQGSEA, per germline. V shed 3 bases, J shed 1 base, and the junction held 3 bases outside the gene matches. The CDR3 covers 17 residues. This CDR3 is CSVEGLAGGPSYNEQFF. The CDR3 coding sequence is TGCAGCGTTGAGGGACTAGCGGGAGGGCCTTCCTACAATGAGCAGTTCTTC.

This sequence joins TRBV6-5 and TRBJ2-2, with 7 bases that match TRBD2. V lost 4 bases to trimming and J lost 7 bases; unmatched junction nucleotides: 6. In germline, CDR1 is MNHEY, CDR2 SVGAGI. The CDR3 length is 14 residues. The CDR3 reads CASSSETGGGELFF. In DNA, the CDR3 is TGTGCCAGCAGTTCTGAAACGGGGGGCGGGGAGCTGTTTTTT.

This clone was counted a few times. CDR3: CASSEVRGHTEAFF. As DNA, the CDR3 is TGTGCCAGCAGCGAGGTCAGGGGGCACACTGAAGCTTTCTTT. The chain couples TRBV5-4 to TRBJ1-1; TRBD1 matches at 8 bases. The V gene's germline CDR1 is SGHNT and CDR2 YYREEE (reference sequence). V was clipped by 4 bases and J by 3 bases; unmatched bases: 5. This CDR3 spans 14 amino acids.

The chain employs TRBV7-2 and TRBJ1-2, with 7 bases identical to TRBD1. The CDR3 extends over 16 amino acids. CDR1 is SGHTA and CDR2 is FQGNSA in the germline V gene. V shed 1 base, J shed 4 bases, and the junction held 9 bases outside the gene matches. The CDR3 loop is CASSLVAGGISYGYTF. For the CDR3, the DNA is TGTGCCAGCAGCTTAGTAGCAGGGGGTATATCCTATGGCTACACCTTC. Variable domain in full (rest from reference TRBV7-2 and TRBJ1-2): GAGVSQSPSNKVTEKGKDVELRCDPISGHTALYWYRQSLGQGLEFLIYFQGNSAPDKSGLPSDRFSAERTGGSVSTLTIQRTQQEDSAVYLCASSLVAGGISYGYTFGSGTRLTVV.

The V gene is TRBV30, the J gene TRBJ1-4; 8 bases agree with TRBD1. The V and J ends lost 6 bases and 6 bases, in that order; junction bases with no gene match: 6. The CDR3 covers 13 residues. Germline V gives CDR1 GTSNPN, CDR2 SVGIG (reference sequence). CDR3 DNA: TGTGCCTGCACGACAGGGGCGGATGAAAAACTGTTTTTT. Protein product: CACTTGADEKLFF.

Only a few counts were recorded for this clone. The J gene is TRBJ1-5, the V gene TRBV6-1; unclear D gene. The germline CDR1 and CDR2 sequences are MNHNS and SASEGT. V gave up 3 bases and J gave up 11 bases, with 11 bases separating them. The CDR3 is 12 residues long. The CDR3 loop reads CASSEGPGAQHF. The CDR3, as DNA: TGTGCCAGCAGTGAGGGCCCCGGGGCCCAGCATTTT.

This clone turned up a few times. V gene TRBV7-6 combines with J gene TRBJ2-5, with 16 positions matching TRBD2. The CDR3 extends over 16 amino acids. V was pared by 5 bases and J by 4 bases, with 4 bases of the junction left unmatched. Per the germline V gene, CDR1 is SGHVS and CDR2 is FNYEAQ. CDR3 loop: CASSLGLAGGVETQYF. Here the CDR3 DNA reads TGTGCCAGCAGCCTGGGACTAGCGGGAGGGGTAGAGACCCAGTACTTC.

The rearrangement links TRBV28 to TRBJ1-3; D possibly corresponds to TRBD1 (6 bases). The ends were cut back, 6 bases at V and 0 bases at J, with 12 bases in the middle. This CDR3 spans 15 amino acids. Germline CDR1 MDHEN, CDR2 SYDVKM. CDR3 nucleotide sequence: TGTGCCAGCAGAACTCAGGGGAACTCTGGAAACACCATATATTTT. Encoded protein: CASRTQGNSGNTIYF.

The chain employs TRBV19 and TRBJ2-1, with 8 bases lining up with TRBD2. Looked up from germline, CDR1 is LNHDA and CDR2 is SQIVND (reference sequence). The V segment lost 7 bases and the J segment 14 bases; nucleotides outside the gene matches: 13. This CDR3 comprises 13 residues. CDR3 sequence: CASTPDRGGREFF. CDR3 DNA: TGTGCCAGTACCCCTGACCGGGGGGGTAGAGAGTTCTTC.

The chain carries TRBV30 and TRBJ1-5; TRBD1 might be the D (6 bases). V lost 5 bases and J lost 5, with 13 bases in between. The CDR3 runs to 13 residues. CDR1 is GTSNPN, CDR2 SVGIG, per germline (reference sequence). This CDR3 is CAWGGGGDQPQHF. CDR3 coding DNA: TGTGCCTGGGGTGGAGGGGGGGATCAGCCCCAGCATTTT.

The chain combines TRBV7-2 with TRBJ2-7, with D unresolved. V gave up 1 base and J gave up 3 bases, with 7 bases separating them. This CDR3 contains 13 residues. Germline V gives CDR1 SGHTA, CDR2 FQGNSA. The CDR3 DNA sequence: TGTGCCAGCAGCTTAGACAGACGCTACGAGCAGTACTTC. Protein product: CASSLDRRYEQYF. The entire variable domain, with the rest obtained from reference TRBV7-2 and TRBJ2-7, is as follows: GAGVSQSPSNKVTEKGKDVELRCDPISGHTALYWYRQSLGQGLEFLIYFQGNSAPDKSGLPSDRFSAERTGGSVSTLTIQRTQQEDSAVYLCASSLDRRYEQYFGPGTRLTVT.

In this sample, this clone turned up a few times. The chain uses TRBV5-6 and TRBJ2-7, with D unresolved. V was clipped by 6 bases and J by 6 bases, with 10 bases between them. Looked up from germline, CDR1 is SGHDT and CDR2 is YYEEEE. This CDR3 has 11 amino acids. Here the CDR3 DNA reads TGTGCCAGCAATAAACATGGCGAGCAGTACTTC. Its translation: CASNKHGEQYF.

This sequence joins TRBV10-3 and TRBJ1-2, with 8 bases that match TRBD1. The CDR3 has 14 amino acids. V lost 6 bases, J lost 0 bases, and 3 bases stayed unmatched. CDR1 is ENHRY, CDR2 SYGVKD, per germline. The CDR3 loop reads CAISGQGTNYGYTF. The CDR3 DNA follows: TGTGCCATCAGCGGACAGGGAACTAACTATGGCTACACCTTC.

V usage is TRBV30 and J usage is TRBJ2-5, with D maybe TRBD1 (5 bases). Trimming stripped 0 bases from V and 3 bases from J, with 11 bases between. CDR3 length: 14 residues. Germline CDR1 GTSNPN, CDR2 SVGIG (reference sequence). CDR3 coding DNA: TGTGCCTGGAGTGTTGGACATTCTAAAGAGACCCAGTACTTC. The encoded protein is CAWSVGHSKETQYF.

V gene TRBV30 combines with J gene TRBJ2-6, with a weak D call TRBD1 (5 bases). Trimming took off 1 base at V and 2 bases at J, with 9 bases between the two ends. The CDR3 covers 15 residues. Germline values: CDR1 GTSNPN, CDR2 SVGIG (reference sequence). CDR3 in amino acids: CAWSAIGAGANVLTF. In nucleotides, the CDR3 is TGTGCCTGGAGTGCCATAGGGGCTGGGGCCAACGTCCTGACTTTC.

A remark on this clone: The missing conserved phenylalanine or tryptophan at the end of this CDR3 makes a read error likely. The rearrangement joins TRBV6-1 to TRBJ2-7, with D possibly being TRBD1 (5 bases). CDR1 and CDR2 from the germline V gene are MNHNS and SASEGT. V lost 6 bases to trimming and J lost 3 bases, with 6 bases between them. This CDR3 region has 11 residues. The CDR3 DNA is TGTGCCAGCAGGGACAACTACGAGCAGTACCTC. Translating gives CASRDNYEQYL.

The CDR3 sequence is CASSLTGSNQPQHF. In nucleotides, the CDR3 is TGTGCCAGCAGCCTGACGGGTAGCAATCAGCCCCAGCATTTT. The chain recombines TRBV7-2 with TRBJ1-5; no reliable D call. The germline V gene encodes CDR1 SGHTA and CDR2 FQGNSA. CDR3 length: 14 amino acids. Trimming removed 5 bases from V and 0 bases from J, with 8 bases in between.

V and J are TRBV6-1 and TRBJ2-5; 12 bases line up with TRBD2. The J call is uncertain, as TRBJ2-7 better fits the DNA end. Germline V gene data show CDR1 as MNHNS and CDR2 as SASEGT. The CDR3 covers 18 residues. The CDR3 nucleotides read TGTGCCAGCAGTGAAGCGCCTAGCGGGAGGGCCCTCATGTACGAGCAGTACTTC. Translation: CASSEAPSGRALMYEQYF.